This paragraph covers one TCR beta chain sequence. Its antigen remains unidentified. This sample was taken from a study of cytomegalovirus exposure and HLA in healthy donors. Study in general: HLA-typed donors were the source of 80 million to 90 million unique TCRs, which an early data release held. Regarding the study as a whole: Specific recognition of CMV antigens was confirmed in vitro for three chains (all CMV-associated).

The germline V gene encodes CDR1 SGHDT and CDR2 YYEEEE. The CDR3 contains 13 residues. Trimming left V 0 bases short and J 3 bases short, with 7 bases between. PCR was performed using 60 Vbeta and 13 Jbeta primers. Data came from immunoSEQ multiplex PCR; TCRdb stores just in-frame clones and leaves some out. The sample data list tens of thousands of clones. The sequencing sample was made of PBMCs. This clonotype originated in a man aged 25-45 years in good health and CMV-seropositive. This sequence joins TRBV5-6 and TRBJ2-7; maybe TRBD2 (6 bases). The CDR3 here is CASSLASVYEQYF. CDR3 DNA: TGTGCCAGCAGCTTGGCTAGCGTCTACGAGCAGTACTTC.